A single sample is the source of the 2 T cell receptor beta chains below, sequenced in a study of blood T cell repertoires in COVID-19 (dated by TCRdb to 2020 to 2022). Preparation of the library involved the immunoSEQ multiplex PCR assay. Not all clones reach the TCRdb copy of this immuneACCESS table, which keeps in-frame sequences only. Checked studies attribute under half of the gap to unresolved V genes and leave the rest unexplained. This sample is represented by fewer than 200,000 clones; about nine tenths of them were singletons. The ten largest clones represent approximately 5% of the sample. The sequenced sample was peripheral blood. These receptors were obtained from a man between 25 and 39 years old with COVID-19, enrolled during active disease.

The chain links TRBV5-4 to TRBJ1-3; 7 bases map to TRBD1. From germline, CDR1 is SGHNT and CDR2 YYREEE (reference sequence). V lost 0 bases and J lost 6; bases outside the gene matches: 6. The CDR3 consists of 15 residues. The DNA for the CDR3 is TGTGCCAGCAGCTTGGGGCAGGGGGTGACAAACACCATATATTTT. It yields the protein CASSLGQGVTNTIYF. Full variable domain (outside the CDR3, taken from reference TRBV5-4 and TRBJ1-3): ETGVTQSPTHLIKTRGQQVTLRCSSQSGHNTVSWYQQALGQGPQFIFQYYREEENGRGNFPPRFSGLQFPNYSSELNVNALELDDSALYLCASSLGQGVTNTIYFGEGSWLTVV.

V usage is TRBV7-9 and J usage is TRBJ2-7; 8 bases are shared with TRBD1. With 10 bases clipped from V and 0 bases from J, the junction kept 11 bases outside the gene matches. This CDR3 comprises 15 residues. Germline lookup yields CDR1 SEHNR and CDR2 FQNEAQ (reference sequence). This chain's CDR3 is CATSPGTGVSYEQYF. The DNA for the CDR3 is TGTGCCACGAGTCCAGGGACAGGAGTCTCCTACGAGCAGTACTTC.